Listed below are T cell receptor beta chains from one sample, sequenced in a study of blood T cell repertoires in COVID-19. TCRdb's copy holds only in-frame clones and misses some; the assay was immunoSEQ multiplex PCR. The sample comprises a few hundred thousand clones, approximately 91% of which are singletons, and around 0.78% rests with the top ten. Sequencing was carried out using peripheral blood. Receptors were obtained from a woman aged 25-40 years with acute or convalescent COVID-19. Both conserved end residues are part of each CDR3. The order of the fields is CDR3 length, J gene, D gene, clone size, V gene, CDR3 DNA, CDR3 protein. The D gene is left open where the match is weak. Only some rows state a clone size, as once, few, many or a class for expanded clones.

14	TRBJ2-7	TRBD2	few	TRBV5-1	TGCGCCAGCAGCTTGGCGGGAGGGCCCTACGAGCAGTACTTC	CASSLAGGPYEQYF
17	TRBJ1-5	NA	NA	TRBV5-8	TGTGCCAGCAGCTTGACGGTAACAGCCCTTAGCAATCAGCCCCAGCATTTT	CASSLTVTALSNQPQHF
14	TRBJ2-1	TRBD2	NA	TRBV7-6	TGTGCCAGCAGCGAAACCGGGACTATAAATGAGCAGTTCTTC	CASSETGTINEQFF
12	TRBJ2-1	NA	once	TRBV27	TGTGCCAGCAGCAAAAGCCCCCATGAGCAGTTCTTC	CASSKSPHEQFF
15	TRBJ1-2	NA	few	TRBV9	TGTGCCAGCAGCGTAGAAGTGCAGGGCACGTATGGCTACACCTTC	CASSVEVQGTYGYTF
16	TRBJ1-5	NA	NA	TRBV28	TGTGCCAGCAGTAGACCACAGGGTTTTAGAGGTCAGCCCCAGCATTTT	CASSRPQGFRGQPQHF
15	TRBJ1-1	NA	once	TRBV12-5	TGTGCTAGTGGCCGACCCGGGGGGATGAACACTGAAGCTTTCTTT	CASGRPGGMNTEAFF
12	TRBJ2-3	NA	NA	TRBV3-1/TRBV3-2	TGTGCCAGCAGCCAGACGACTTATACGCAGTATTTT	CASSQTTYTQYF
15	TRBJ2-7	NA	NA	TRBV24-1	TGTGCCACCAGTGATCCCGTCCGGGATCTCCGCGAGCAGTACTTC	CATSDPVRDLREQYF
14	TRBJ2-5	TRBD1	NA	TRBV29-1	TGCAGCGTTGAAAATCAGGGGGATAGAGAGACCCAGTACTTC	CSVENQGDRETQYF
15	TRBJ2-6	NA	NA	TRBV6-4	TGTGCCAGCAGTGGCTCAGGGGCTGGGGCCAACGTCCTGACTTTC	CASSGSGAGANVLTF
16	TRBJ1-1	NA	NA	TRBV21-1	TGTGCCAGCAGCAAATCTACAGGGCGTTGCTTCACTGAAGCTTTCTTT	CASSKSTGRCFTEAFF
14	TRBJ2-1	NA	once	TRBV7-2	TGTGCCAGCAGCTTAGGGGGACTCCTAAATGAGCAGTTCTTC	CASSLGGLLNEQFF
14	TRBJ2-1	TRBD2	NA	TRBV18	TGTGCCAGCTCACCTTTAGCGGGAGACAATGAGCAGTTCTTC	CASSPLAGDNEQFF
14	TRBJ2-7	NA	NA	TRBV9	TGTGCCAGCAGCGTAGGGGGAAAGGGAGGCGAGCAGTACTTC	CASSVGGKGGEQYF
13	TRBJ2-1	NA	NA	TRBV29-1	TGCAGCTCCAGGGGCGGGGGTTACAATGAGCAGTTCTTC	CSSRGGGYNEQFF
15	TRBJ1-5	NA	NA	TRBV6-5	TGTGCCAGCAGTTACCGGGGTAATAGCAATCAGCCCCAGCATTTT	CASSYRGNSNQPQHF
13	TRBJ1-4	NA	NA	TRBV19	TGTGCCAGTAGTTCGGCAACTAATGAAAAACTGTTTTTT	CASSSATNEKLFF
16	TRBJ2-5	TRBD2	NA	TRBV5-1	TGCGCCAGCAGCTTGGGGGGACTAGCGGGACCAGAGACCCAGTACTTC	CASSLGGLAGPETQYF
15	TRBJ1-2	NA	NA	TRBV18	TGTGCCAGCTCACCACCGAGTGTCCCGGACTATGGCTACACCTTC	CASSPPSVPDYGYTF
13	TRBJ2-3	NA	NA	TRBV7-2	TGTGCCAGCAGCTTCAGGGGCCCAGATACGCAGTATTTT	CASSFRGPDTQYF
16	TRBJ2-2	TRBD2	NA	TRBV4-2	TGTGCCAGCAGCCCTGGACTAGCAGCGAACACCGGGGAGCTGTTTTTT	CASSPGLAANTGELFF
16	TRBJ1-5	TRBD1	once	TRBV6-1	TGTGCCAGCAGTGAAACCTACAGGGGGCTTGGACAGCCCCAGCATTTT	CASSETYRGLGQPQHF
15	TRBJ1-5	NA	NA	TRBV19	TGTGCCAGTAGTAGACACATTAATAGCAATCAGCCCCAGCATTTT	CASSRHINSNQPQHF
13	TRBJ1-1	TRBD1	NA	TRBV29-1	TGCAGCGTTGAAAACAGGGGGACTTCTGAAGCTTTCTTT	CSVENRGTSEAFF
15	TRBJ2-1	TRBD1	NA	TRBV5-1	TGCGCCAGCAGCCCTACAGGGGAATCCTACAATGAGCAGTTCTTC	CASSPTGESYNEQFF
14	TRBJ2-5	TRBD1	NA	TRBV5-4	TGTGCCAGCAGCATACAGGGGGGTTTGGAGACCCAGTACTTC	CASSIQGGLETQYF
12	TRBJ2-7	NA	NA	TRBV19	TGTGCCAGTAGTATAGTGGCGGGGGAGCAGTACTTC	CASSIVAGEQYF
15	TRBJ1-5	TRBD1	NA	TRBV5-1	TGCGCCAGCAGCCTTGGGACAGGGGGCAATCAGCCCCAGCATTTT	CASSLGTGGNQPQHF
16	TRBJ2-7	TRBD1	NA	TRBV7-9	TGTGCCAGCAGTTACGGACCCGGGACAGGGATATCCGAGCAGTACTTC	CASSYGPGTGISEQYF
16	TRBJ2-3	TRBD2	NA	TRBV7-6	TGTGCCAGCAGCCTGGGACTAGCGGGAGTGGCAGATACGCAGTATTTT	CASSLGLAGVADTQYF
19	TRBJ2-7	TRBD2	NA	TRBV3-1/TRBV3-2	TGTGCCAGCAGCCAATTCACGAGGCGAGGTCGGGAGGACTCCTACGAGCAGTACTTC	CASSQFTRRGREDSYEQYF
13	TRBJ2-5	NA	NA	TRBV12-3/TRBV12-4	TGTGCCAGCAGGTTTCAACTCCAAGAGACCCAGTACTTC	CASRFQLQETQYF
14	TRBJ2-7	TRBD2	NA	TRBV20-1	TGCAGTGCTAGTTCCGGGAGGACCAACTACGAGCAGTACTTC	CSASSGRTNYEQYF
16	TRBJ1-4	NA	NA	TRBV3-1/TRBV3-2	TGTGCCAGCAGTCCCCCCGCGATCGCAACTAATGAAAAACTGTTTTTT	CASSPPAIATNEKLFF
14	TRBJ1-1	TRBD1	NA	TRBV10-3	TGTGCCATCAGTGGACAGGGGGCCGGGACTGAAGCTTTCTTT	CAISGQGAGTEAFF
17	TRBJ1-2	NA	NA	TRBV18	TGTGCCAGCTCGCCTCGCTCGGGACAACATTATAACTATGGCTACACCTTC	CASSPRSGQHYNYGYTF
16	TRBJ2-2	TRBD1	NA	TRBV5-1	TGCGCCAGCAGCTTGCCGGGACAGGTCGGCACCGGGGAGCTGTTTTTT	CASSLPGQVGTGELFF
15	TRBJ1-5	NA	many	TRBV19	TGTGCCAGTAAGACAGGAGCTAGTAGCAATCAGCCCCAGCATTTT	CASKTGASSNQPQHF
13	TRBJ1-1	TRBD1	once	TRBV5-1	TGCGCCAGCAGGGACAGGGGGCTTACTGAAGCTTTCTTT	CASRDRGLTEAFF
15	TRBJ1-2	TRBD1	NA	TRBV30	TGTGCCTACTACAGGGGTTCTATTGCTAACTATGGCTACACCTTC	CAYYRGSIANYGYTF
16	TRBJ2-2	NA	NA	TRBV2	TGTGCCAGCAGTAAGACAGGGACTCTAGGAACCGGGGAGCTGTTTTTT	CASSKTGTLGTGELFF
13	TRBJ1-2	NA	NA	TRBV27	TGTGCCAGCAGTTTCGGGGGGCTCTATGGCTACACCTTC	CASSFGGLYGYTF
15	TRBJ2-1	TRBD2	NA	TRBV9	TGTGCCAGCAGCACAAGGACTAGCGGCGTCAATGAGCAGTTCTTC	CASSTRTSGVNEQFF
13	TRBJ1-6	NA	NA	TRBV3-1/TRBV3-2	TGTGCCAGCAGCCAAGATCTCAGGCTGCCCCTCCACTTT	CASSQDLRLPLHF